This is a list of T cell receptor beta chains from one sample in a study of blood T cell repertoires in COVID-19. The method was immunoSEQ multiplex PCR; TCRdb's version includes in-frame clones alone and lacks a portion of them. Here the sample spans 430,000 or so clones, roughly 90% being singletons. Material: PBMCs or T cells enriched from blood (not recorded which). The origin of the receptors is a woman aged 40-49 years who had recovered from COVID-19. Both conserved end residues are part of each CDR3. D genes are given only for firm matches. Expanded clones are given a class, and other clones once, few, many or no size at all.

j_call clone_size cdr3_length v_call d_call cdr3_nt cdr3_aa
TRBJ1-2 - 12 TRBV12-3/TRBV12-4 TRBD1 TGTGCCAGCAGCCCTACAGGGGGTGGCTACACCTTC CASSPTGGGYTF
TRBJ2-7 - 19 TRBV3-1/TRBV3-2 TRBD2 TGTGCCAGCAGCCAAGAACCGGGACTAGGACCCCCTCGGGCCTACGAGCAGTACTTC CASSQEPGLGPPRAYEQYF
TRBJ2-2 few 15 TRBV6-5 - TGTGCCAGCAGTTACGAGGTCGCGAACACCGGGGAGCTGTTTTTT CASSYEVANTGELFF
TRBJ1-6 - 16 TRBV23-1 TRBD1 TGCGCCAGCAGTCAATTCAGGACAGGGTGGGATTCACCCCTCCACTTT CASSQFRTGWDSPLHF
TRBJ1-4 - 12 TRBV18 - TGTGCCAGCTCACCACGGCAGGAAAAACTGTTTTTT CASSPRQEKLFF
TRBJ2-5 - 15 TRBV15 - TGTGCCACCAGCAGAGACAGGGTGAGAGAAGAGACCCAGTACTTC CATSRDRVREETQYF
TRBJ2-5 - 16 TRBV20-1 TRBD1 TGCAGTGCGAGTACCGGGACAGGGGCCATGTTAGAGACCCAGTACTTC CSASTGTGAMLETQYF
TRBJ1-5 - 15 TRBV27 - TGTGCCAGTTCACTATGGGGCAATAGCAATCAGCCCCAGCATTTT CASSLWGNSNQPQHF
TRBJ1-5 once 16 TRBV18 - TGTGCCAGCTCACCAAGTACAGGGAATAGCAATCAGCCCCAGCATTTT CASSPSTGNSNQPQHF
TRBJ1-2 - 14 TRBV6-5 TRBD1 TGTGCCAGCAGTTATGGGACAGGGGGCTATGGCTACACCTTC CASSYGTGGYGYTF
TRBJ1-4 - 14 TRBV25-1 - TGTGCCAGCAGTGACTCGGGTGGGGCGGAAAAACTGTTTTTT CASSDSGGAEKLFF